The present T cell receptor beta chain was sequenced within a study of graft-versus-host responses after intestinal transplantation. This clone has a handful of counts. Libraries were prepared by immunoSEQ multiplex PCR; TCRdb keeps only in-frame clonotypes and omits some of them. The sample includes 29,000 or so clones, 70% to 90% of them seen just once. The sequencing here drew on PBMCs, taken about 450 days after intestinal transplantation. The receptor was derived from a human patient who received an intestinal transplant, so some T cells may come from the graft donor.

As DNA, the CDR3 is TGCAGCTCTTTATTTCAAGTGGGAGAGACCCAGTACTTC. It translates to CSSLFQVGETQYF. This chain uses TRBV29-1 with TRBJ2-5; D call uncertain. CDR1 and CDR2 (germline): SQVTM, ANQGSEA. The CDR3 totals 13 residues. V was trimmed by 8 bases and J by 4 bases, leaving 17 bases between them.